This is a list of T cell receptor beta chains from one sample in a study of blood T cell repertoires in COVID-19. TCRdb's table, derived via immunoSEQ multiplex PCR, lists solely in-frame clones and lacks some. The sample holds 210,000 or so clones, around 86% seen once. Sample: PBMCs or T cells enriched from blood (not recorded which). These receptors came from a woman in her 50s with acute COVID-19. Both conserved end residues are part of each CDR3. The order of the fields is V gene, CDR3 protein.

TRBV19 | CASSISAGYANTIYF
TRBV7-8 | CASRPLGVAGINYEQYF
TRBV6-2/TRBV6-3 | CASSYSNWQGYRSNQPQHF
TRBV5-4 | CASSSNRGIDEKLFF
TRBV19 | CASSRLGNTEAFF
TRBV9 | CASSPRGGLSGNTIYF
TRBV19 | CASQQGPGYTF
TRBV7-2 | CASSRTGNNQPQHF
TRBV7-8 | CASSLGPAGLGNTEAFF
TRBV5-4 | CASSLTGVNNSPLHF
TRBV27 | CASSITTSGADTQYF
TRBV2 | CASLTGAGELFF
TRBV19 | CASRGSGKNYGYTF
TRBV9 | CASSASGNTGELFF
TRBV5-4 | CASSFPGRTGDSPLHF
TRBV5-8 | CASSTGQLNQPQHF
TRBV7-2 | CASSLAAGGQYF
TRBV5-1 | CASFTTGGSYNEQFF
TRBV4-3 | CASSQGTSGGDTQYF
TRBV18 | CASSLGGVPYEQYF